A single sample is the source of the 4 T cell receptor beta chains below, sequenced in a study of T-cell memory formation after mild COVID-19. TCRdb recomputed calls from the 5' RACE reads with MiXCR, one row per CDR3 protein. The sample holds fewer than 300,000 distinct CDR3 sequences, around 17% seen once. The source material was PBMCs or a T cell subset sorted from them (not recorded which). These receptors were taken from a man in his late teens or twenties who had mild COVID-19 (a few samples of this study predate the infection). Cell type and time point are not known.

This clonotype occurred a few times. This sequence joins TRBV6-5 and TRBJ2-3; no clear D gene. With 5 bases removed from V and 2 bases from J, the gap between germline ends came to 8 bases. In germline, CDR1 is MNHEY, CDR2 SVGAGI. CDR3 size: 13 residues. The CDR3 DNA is TGTGCCAGCAGTAATCAACCCACAGATACGCAGTATTTT. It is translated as CASSNQPTDTQYF.

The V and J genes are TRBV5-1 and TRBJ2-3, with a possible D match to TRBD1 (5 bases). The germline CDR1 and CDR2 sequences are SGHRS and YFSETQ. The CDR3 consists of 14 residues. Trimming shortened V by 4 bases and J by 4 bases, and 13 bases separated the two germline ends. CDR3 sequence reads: CASSPAGHPDTQYF. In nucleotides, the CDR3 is TGCGCCAGCAGCCCGGCCGGACATCCAGATACGCAGTATTTT. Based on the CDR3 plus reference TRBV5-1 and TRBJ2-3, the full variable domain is KAGVTQTPRYLIKTRGQQVTLSCSPISGHRSVSWYQQTPGQGLQFLFEYFSETQRNKGNFPGRFSGRQFSNSRSEMNVSTLELGDSALYLCASSPAGHPDTQYFGPGTRLTVL.

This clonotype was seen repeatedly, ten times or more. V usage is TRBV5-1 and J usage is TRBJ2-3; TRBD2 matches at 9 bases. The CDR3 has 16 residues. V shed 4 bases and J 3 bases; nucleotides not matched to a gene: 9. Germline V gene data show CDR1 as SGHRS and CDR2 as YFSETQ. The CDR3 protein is CASSPPRAGGTDTQYF. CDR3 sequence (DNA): TGCGCCAGCAGCCCGCCGAGGGCGGGGGGGACAGATACGCAGTATTTT.

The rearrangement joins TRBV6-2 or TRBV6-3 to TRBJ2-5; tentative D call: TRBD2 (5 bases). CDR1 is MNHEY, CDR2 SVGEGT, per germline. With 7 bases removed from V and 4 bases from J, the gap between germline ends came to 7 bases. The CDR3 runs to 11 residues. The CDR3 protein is CASTSGETQYF. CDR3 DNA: TGTGCCAGCACCAGCGGAGAGACCCAGTACTTC.